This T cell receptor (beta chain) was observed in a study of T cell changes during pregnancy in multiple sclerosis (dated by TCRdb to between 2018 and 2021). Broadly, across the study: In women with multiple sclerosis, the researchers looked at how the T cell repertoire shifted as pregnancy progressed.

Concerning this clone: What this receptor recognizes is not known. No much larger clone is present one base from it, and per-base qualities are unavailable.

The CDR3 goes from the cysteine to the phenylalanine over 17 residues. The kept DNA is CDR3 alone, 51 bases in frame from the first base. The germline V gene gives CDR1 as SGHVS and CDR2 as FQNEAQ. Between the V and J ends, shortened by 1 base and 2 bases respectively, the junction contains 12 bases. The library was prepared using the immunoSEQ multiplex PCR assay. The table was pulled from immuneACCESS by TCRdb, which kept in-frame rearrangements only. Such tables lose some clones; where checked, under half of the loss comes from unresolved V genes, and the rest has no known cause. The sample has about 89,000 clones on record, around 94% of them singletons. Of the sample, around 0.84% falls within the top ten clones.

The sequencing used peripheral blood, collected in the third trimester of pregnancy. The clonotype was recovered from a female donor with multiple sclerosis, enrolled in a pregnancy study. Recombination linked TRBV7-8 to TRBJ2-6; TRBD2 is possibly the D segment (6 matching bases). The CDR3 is CASSLENPGAGANVLTF. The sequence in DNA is TGTGCCAGCAGCTTAGAGAATCCGGGAGCTGGGGCCAACGTCCTGACTTTC.